The sequence of this TCR beta chain was determined in a study of vaccination and CD4 T cells after COVID-19. About the study: Control cultures, each given a CEFX pool, an HIV-1 Nef pool, or no peptide, were included.

Sample treatment: roughly ten-day PBMC culture with coronavirus spike peptide pools or control peptides (ViraFEST assay). Negative selection separated CD4+ T cells from roughly 11-day cultures. Cultured CD4+ T cells had their DNA profiled by the Oncomine TCR Beta short-read assay. The source of extracted genomic DNA was cultured CD4+ T cells. TCRdb fed the PCR reads into MiXCR, producing one record per CDR3 protein. Found here are about 4,300 distinct CDR3 sequences, roughly 44% of them singletons; the top ten hold roughly 44%. As concerns this clonotype: Its antigen remains unidentified.

The V gene end was trimmed by 4 bases and the J gene end by 7 bases; junction bases not matched to a gene: 8. CDR1 and CDR2 from the germline V gene are SGHTA and FQGNSA. CDR3 size: 15 residues. The origin of this receptor is a human donor who had recovered from COVID-19. Sequencing was performed on CD4+ T cells from blood, cultured in vitro. The chain joins TRBV7-2 to TRBJ2-7, with TRBD2 matching over 12 bases. The CDR3 protein is CASSSKLAGGGEQYF. As DNA, the CDR3 is TGTGCCAGCAGCTCCAAACTAGCGGGAGGTGGGGAGCAGTACTTC.